A single sample is the source of the 17 T cell receptor beta chains below, sequenced in a study of OX40 agonist ivuxolimab in advanced cancers. The protocol used for the library was the immunoSEQ multiplex PCR assay. Drawn from immuneACCESS, this table holds only the in-frame rearrangements with V and J called that TCRdb kept. Clones are partly lost; checked studies trace under half to an unresolved V gene and leave the rest unexplained. The sample table records about 70,000 clones; 88% of these occur just once. The biggest ten clones account for under 3% of the sample. Sequencing used CD4+ or CD8+ T cells sorted from blood, obtained in a trial of the OX40 agonist ivuxolimab. These receptors were taken from an adult with an advanced solid tumor such as melanoma, head and neck, liver or kidney cancer.

This clone was counted once. The V call is TRBV10-3, the J call TRBJ1-1, with D uncertain. V was cut by 3 bases and J by 4 bases, with 18 bases left in between. CDR1 and CDR2 from the germline V gene are ENHRY and SYGVKD. The CDR3 spans 16 residues. CDR3 sequence: CAISDQMALIITEAFF. As DNA, the CDR3 is TGTGCCATCAGTGATCAGATGGCCCTCATCATCACTGAAGCTTTCTTT.

This chain links TRBV5-5 with TRBJ1-3, with D hard to call. V gave up 0 bases and J gave up 4 bases, with 8 bases separating them. Germline values: CDR1 SGHKS, CDR2 YYEKEE (reference sequence). The CDR3 runs 14 residues. CDR3: CASSLAGRGNTIYF. Written as DNA, the CDR3 is TGTGCCAGCAGCTTGGCCGGCAGGGGAAACACCATATATTTT.

The chain employs TRBV27 and TRBJ2-3; unclear D gene. The CDR3 is 13 residues long. Germline V CDR1 and CDR2: MNHEY, SMNVEV (reference sequence). The ends were cut back, 6 bases at V and 3 bases at J, with 10 bases in the middle. Written as DNA, the CDR3 is TGTGCCAGCAGGACTTCGCTGACAGATACGCAGTATTTT. Encoded protein: CASRTSLTDTQYF.

V and J are TRBV6-6 and TRBJ2-1; weak D call: TRBD2 (5 bases). The germline CDR1 and CDR2 sequences are MNHNY and SVGAGI (reference sequence). V lost 2 bases and J lost 6, with 11 bases in between. The CDR3 totals 14 residues. In DNA, the CDR3 is TGTGCCAGCAGTTACACCCCTAGCCGCAATGAGCAGTTCTTC. It encodes CASSYTPSRNEQFF.

This chain connects TRBV6-1 to TRBJ1-1; TRBD1 matches 9 bases. The germline V gene has CDR1 MNHNS and CDR2 SASEGT. The trim removed 1 base at V and 4 bases at J, leaving 4 bases unmatched. CDR3 length equals 15 residues. The CDR3 sequence: CASSEVATGGTEAFF. The CDR3 coding sequence is TGTGCCAGCAGTGAAGTAGCGACAGGGGGCACTGAAGCTTTCTTT.

The DNA for the CDR3 is TGCGCCAGCAGCCAAGATCAAGAGGGGACCCAGTACTTC. Amino acids: CASSQDQEGTQYF. V gene TRBV4-1 combines with J gene TRBJ2-7; D may be TRBD2 (5 bases). The J call may be faulty, since TRBJ2-5 better matches the DNA end. This CDR3 spans 13 amino acids. Germline CDR1 is MGHRA and CDR2 is YSYEKL.

The chain uses TRBV5-1 and TRBJ2-3; 10 bases fit TRBD2. Trimming took 2 bases from V and 5 from J; bases not matched to a gene: 2. This CDR3 contains 14 residues. CDR1 SGHRS and CDR2 YFSETQ come from the germline V gene. The CDR3 loop reads CASSFSGRGDTQYF. The CDR3 DNA is TGCGCCAGCAGCTTCAGCGGGAGGGGAGATACGCAGTATTTT.

This clone was found once. The rearrangement joins TRBV25-1 to TRBJ2-1; 9 bases line up with TRBD1. CDR1 and CDR2 from the germline V gene are MGHDK and SYGVNS. The CDR3 sequence is 16 residues long. The V segment lost 3 bases and the J segment 1 base; nucleotides outside the gene matches: 4. CDR3 sequence: CASSDPTGGSYNEQFF. The CDR3 DNA is TGTGCCAGCAGTGATCCGACAGGGGGATCCTACAATGAGCAGTTCTTC.

The J gene is TRBJ1-1, the V gene TRBV7-2, with a possible D match to TRBD1 (5 bases). Germline V gene sequence: CDR1 SGHTA, CDR2 FQGNSA. V was pared by 5 bases and J by 5 bases, with 15 bases between. The CDR3 runs 14 residues. In nucleotides, the CDR3 is TGTGCCAGCAGCCCCACCGGGGGGGGAACTGAAGCTTTCTTT. Translation gives CASSPTGGGTEAFF.

As concerns this clone: At one end the junction does not follow the germline gene, possibly because of a read error. The chain uses TRBV7-7 and TRBJ2-2, with 7 bases lining up with TRBD2. The CDR3 is made up of 14 amino acids. Germline V gives CDR1 SSHAT, CDR2 FNYEAQ (reference sequence). Here the CDR3 reads CASSLSTSAGELFF. CDR3 nucleotide sequence: TGTGCTAGCAGCTTATCTACTAGCGCCGGGGAGCTGTTTTTT.

V usage is TRBV28 and J usage is TRBJ1-2, with D unclear. The germline CDR1 and CDR2 sequences are MDHEN and SYDVKM. V lost 11 bases, J lost 4 bases, and 14 bases lay in between. This CDR3 contains 12 residues. The CDR3 loop reads CAAWGGFYGYTF. The DNA for the CDR3 is TGTGCCGCATGGGGAGGGTTCTATGGCTACACCTTC.

Worth noting for this clone: The same CDR3 arises from other DNA sequences in this sample as well. The CDR3 sequence is CAISESRDTQYF. CDR3 nucleotides: TGTGCCATCAGTGAGTCGAGAGATACGCAGTATTTT. This rearrangement joins TRBV10-3 to TRBJ2-3; D is undetermined. This CDR3 spans 12 amino acids. The V gene's germline CDR1 is ENHRY and CDR2 SYGVKD. With 0 bases removed from V and 5 bases from J, the gap between germline ends came to 3 bases.

This clone was found once. The chain couples TRBV5-1 to TRBJ1-4, with D hard to call. V shed 5 bases and J shed 8 bases, with 10 bases lying between them. Germline loops: CDR1 SGHRS, CDR2 YFSETQ. CDR3 size: 12 residues. The CDR3 coding sequence is TGCGCCAGCAGTGGCAGGTCCGAAAAACTGTTTTTT. Amino acids: CASSGRSEKLFF.

The rearrangement links TRBV7-2 to TRBJ2-7, with a possible D match to TRBD1 (5 bases). Trimming took 6 bases from V and 3 from J, leaving 12 bases between them. Germline CDR1 is SGHTA and CDR2 is FQGNSA. CDR3 length equals 13 residues. The CDR3 loop is CASRVAGFYEQYF. The CDR3 DNA is TGTGCCAGCAGGGTAGCAGGGTTCTACGAGCAGTACTTC.

J is TRBJ1-1 and V is TRBV7-2; the D gene is possibly TRBD1 (5 bases). V lost 5 bases and J 5 bases, leaving 15 bases between the germline ends. The germline V gene has CDR1 SGHTA and CDR2 FQGNSA. The length of the CDR3 is 14 residues. CDR3: CASSARPRGTEAFF. For the CDR3, the DNA is TGTGCCAGCAGCGCACGCCCCCGGGGGACTGAAGCTTTCTTT.

This clone was detected only a few times. This CDR3 reads CAIGPEANTGELFF. In DNA form, the CDR3 reads TGTGCCATCGGGCCAGAAGCAAACACCGGGGAGCTGTTTTTT. This chain connects TRBV10-3 to TRBJ2-2; D is unresolved. This CDR3 has 14 residues. Germline V gene sequence: CDR1 ENHRY, CDR2 SYGVKD. V lost 8 bases, J lost 2 bases, and 12 bases lay in between.

This sequence joins TRBV7-2 and TRBJ2-7, with a tentative D call TRBD1 (6 bases). The V gene's germline CDR1 is SGHTA and CDR2 FQGNSA. V was shortened by 2 bases and J by 0 bases, with 11 bases between the two germline ends. There are 15 residues in the CDR3. This CDR3 reads CASSLLGAVSYEQYF. In DNA, the CDR3 is TGTGCCAGCAGCTTACTGGGGGCAGTCTCCTACGAGCAGTACTTC.